This T cell receptor beta chain was observed in a study of persistence of HIV-infected CD4 T cells. Overall study findings and caveats: TCRbeta richness was lower in CMV- and Gag-responding cells than in anti-CD3/anti-CD28-responding cells.

Worth noting for this clone: What it binds is unknown.

The CDR3 totals 15 residues. Per germline, CDR1 SGHVS and CDR2 FNYEAQ. V dropped 1 base and J dropped 1 base, with 10 bases sitting between them. The libraries were made with immunoSEQ version 4 in survey mode. Repertoires were generated with immunoSEQ multiplex PCR, while TCRdb's copy carries only in-frame clones and drops some. Found here are more than 35,000 clones, about 87% of them singletons; the top ten hold approximately 1.3%. Cells were stimulated nonspecifically with anti-CD3/anti-CD28 magnetic beads. Responding CD4+ T cells were sorted by upregulation of both CD40 ligand and CD69. Donors had undetectable plasma HIV-1 RNA, under 50 copies/mL, for 4+ years. CD8-depleted PBMCs were stimulated about 20 hours with anti-CD28/CD49d costimulation, CD40-blocking antibody and enfuvirtide.

This chain links TRBV7-6 with TRBJ1-1; the D is unclear. The sequence was collected from an adult man with HIV who was CMV-seropositive. This specimen was CD4+ T cells sorted from PBMCs after 18-hour stimulation, taken from a patient who received antiretroviral therapy. CDR3 DNA sequence: TGTGCCAGCAGCTTAGTTTTGGGGTCGAACACTGAAGCTTTCTTT. This codes for CASSLVLGSNTEAFF.